The rows below give T cell receptor beta chains drawn from one sample of a study of blood T cell repertoires in COVID-19. The repertoire was sequenced with immunoSEQ multiplex PCR; TCRdb's copy has only in-frame clones and lacks some. The repertoire includes over 100,000 clones, 75% to 95% of them detected once, and about 3.9% sits in the top ten. The specimen sequenced was peripheral blood. The origin of the receptors is a man aged 18 to 29 with acute or convalescent COVID-19. CDR3s include the opening cysteine and the closing phenylalanine or tryptophan. The order of the fields is CDR3 protein, J gene, V gene.

CDR3 protein: CASSLAGSVQPQHF
J gene: TRBJ1-5
V gene: TRBV5-4

CDR3 protein: CASSAQGTHYEQYF
J gene: TRBJ2-7
V gene: TRBV6-2/TRBV6-3

CDR3 protein: CASSEGQVSYNEQFF
J gene: TRBJ2-1
V gene: TRBV2

CDR3 protein: CASSTGAGGELFF
J gene: TRBJ2-2
V gene: TRBV19

CDR3 protein: CASNFPGTGNTGELFF
J gene: TRBJ2-2
V gene: TRBV5-6

CDR3 protein: CASSGDARGIQYF
J gene: TRBJ2-4
V gene: TRBV27

CDR3 protein: CASSLSGQGRSNIQYF
J gene: TRBJ2-4
V gene: TRBV27

CDR3 protein: CASSLGGRGNTEAFF
J gene: TRBJ1-1
V gene: TRBV5-1

CDR3 protein: CASSAFTGRANYGYTF
J gene: TRBJ1-2
V gene: TRBV27

CDR3 protein: CASSGDSGLLTDTQYF
J gene: TRBJ2-3
V gene: TRBV5-4